This T cell receptor (beta chain) was captured by sequencing in a study of T cell changes during pregnancy in multiple sclerosis. Method: immunoSEQ multiplex PCR; TCRdb's copy keeps in-frame clones and lacks some. The sample holds roughly 73,000 clones; approximately 94% are singletons and the top ten take 2% to 2.5%. Germline V gene data show CDR1 as SQVTM and CDR2 as ANQGSEA. The V end lost 8 bases, the J end lost 4 bases, and 20 bases lay between the germline ends. The CDR3 is 14 amino acids. This sequence was found in a female donor in good health, enrolled as a control in a pregnancy study. This chain connects TRBV29-1 to TRBJ1-1; D is unclear. The sample here was peripheral blood, taken in the second trimester of pregnancy. The CDR3, as DNA: TGCAGCACCCGCCAGACTCGAGGTTTCACTGAAGCTTTCTTT. Translation: CSTRQTRGFTEAFF.